A selection of T cell receptor beta chains follows, all from one sample in a study of post-analysis software for immune sequencing data. TCRdb re-called the PCR reads through MiXCR, storing one row per CDR3 protein. This sample has about 430,000 distinct CDR3 sequences; about 40% occur once, and the top ten carry 7.5% to 8.5%. Sequenced input: blood. The receptors originated from a girl between 2 and 10 years old with multiple sclerosis. Both conserved end residues are part of each CDR3. Each record gives: clone size, D gene, V gene, J gene, CDR3 DNA, CDR3 protein. The D gene is left open where the match is weak. Rows may omit the clone size; those that give it use once, few, many or a size class.

>-|-|TRBV6-6|TRBJ1-1
TGTGCCAGCACCTATAGGACGGGGACTGAAGCTTTCTTT
CASTYRTGTEAFF
>-|TRBD1|TRBV6-6|TRBJ1-2
TGTGCCAGCAGAGAGACAGGGTCGGATGGCTACACCTTC
CASRETGSDGYTF
>few|TRBD1|TRBV10-1|TRBJ2-1
TGCGCCAGCAGCCCCCGGGACAGGGGGCGAAATGAGCAGTTCTTC
CASSPRDRGRNEQFF
>few|TRBD1|TRBV5-1|TRBJ2-7
TGCGCCAGCAGCTTAAGGACAGGGCCCACCTACGAGCAGTACTTC
CASSLRTGPTYEQYF
>-|-|TRBV28|TRBJ1-2
TGTGCCAGCAGTTTAGACGGCGGAGGCTACACCTTC
CASSLDGGGYTF
>few|-|TRBV5-1|TRBJ2-6
TGCGCCAGCAGCTCGCTGAATCTACCTGGGGCCAACGTCCTGATTTTC
CASSSLNLPGANVLIF
>few|TRBD2|TRBV24-1|TRBJ2-5
TGTGCCGTAGCTAGCGGTGTAAGAGAGACCCAGTACTTC
CAVASGVRETQYF
>few|-|TRBV6-1|TRBJ2-3
TGTGCCAGCAGTCCCTACGGGGGGCGGACAGATACGCAGTATTTT
CASSPYGGRTDTQYF
>-|TRBD2|TRBV2|TRBJ2-3
TGTGCCAGCAATGACCTAGCGGGACAGTACACAGATACGCAGTATTTT
CASNDLAGQYTDTQYF
>medium-sized|-|TRBV4-1|TRBJ1-2
TGCGCCAGCAGCCAAGACCCGGGAATGGTGATCTATGGCTACACCTTC
CASSQDPGMVIYGYTF
>-|TRBD1|TRBV29-1|TRBJ1-5
TGCAGCGTCTCGACAGGGATGGGTCAGCCCCAGCATTTT
CSVSTGMGQPQHF
>-|-|TRBV5-1|TRBJ1-3
TGCGCCAGCAGCTTGTCGCAGGGGATATACGGAAACACCATATATTTT
CASSLSQGIYGNTIYF
>few|-|TRBV18|TRBJ2-3
TGTGCCAGCTCACCACCGGTGGCCACAGATACGCAGTATTTT
CASSPPVATDTQYF
>-|TRBD2|TRBV6-6|TRBJ2-1
TGTGCCAGCAGAACAAGCGGGAGGGCCCAGAATGAGCAGTTCTTC
CASRTSGRAQNEQFF
>-|-|TRBV29-1|TRBJ2-7
TGCAGCGTTGTTGGGGTCCCCTACGAGCAGTACTTC
CSVVGVPYEQYF
>-|-|TRBV27|TRBJ2-1
TGTGCCAGCGATCTAAGACCTCTTCTGTACAATGAGCAGTTCTTC
CASDLRPLLYNEQFF
>few|TRBD2|TRBV27|TRBJ2-3
TGTGCCAGCAGTTTCGGGACTAGAGGCACAGATACGCAGTATTTT
CASSFGTRGTDTQYF
>-|-|TRBV5-4|TRBJ2-3
TGTGCCAGCAGCACCGGGGAGGGACAGGCGACGCAGTATTTT
CASSTGEGQATQYF
>few|-|TRBV7-2|TRBJ2-1
TGTGCCAGCAGCTTAGACTGGAATGAGCAGTTCTTC
CASSLDWNEQFF
>few|-|TRBV20-1|TRBJ2-3
TGCAGTGCTAGAGTTGCGTCCACAGATACGCAGTATTTT
CSARVASTDTQYF
>few|-|TRBV4-1|TRBJ1-5
TGCGCCAGCAGCCCATCGACAGGACGTAGCAATCAGCCCCAGCATTTT
CASSPSTGRSNQPQHF
>-|TRBD2|TRBV7-3|TRBJ2-1
TGTGCCAGCAGTTCCCGACTAGCGGGCTACAATGAGCAGTTCTTC
CASSSRLAGYNEQFF
>-|-|TRBV5-1|TRBJ2-2
TGCGCCAGCAGCTTGGCCGGTCCCGGGGAGCTGTTTTTT
CASSLAGPGELFF
>few|TRBD2|TRBV12-3/TRBV12-4|TRBJ2-1
TGTGCCAGCAGTCCGAGGACTAGCGGGAGAAGCTACAATGAGCAGTTCTTC
CASSPRTSGRSYNEQFF
>-|TRBD2|TRBV7-2|TRBJ2-1
TGTGCCAGCAGCTTTCTACTAGCGGGGAATGAGCAGTTCTTC
CASSFLLAGNEQFF
>-|TRBD1|TRBV7-9|TRBJ2-4
TGTGCCAGCAGCTCGGACAGGGGTGGGGCCAAAAACATTCAGTACTTC
CASSSDRGGAKNIQYF
>-|-|TRBV27|TRBJ2-1
TGTGCCAGCAGGCCAACAGGTTCCTACAATGAGCAGTTCTTC
CASRPTGSYNEQFF
>-|TRBD1|TRBV7-8|TRBJ2-3
TGTGCCAGCAGCCTCGCCCCCAGGGGGAACACAGATACGCAGTATTTT
CASSLAPRGNTDTQYF
>-|-|TRBV27|TRBJ1-5
TGTGCCAGCAGTCAATGGGGATGGCAGCCCCAGCATTTT
CASSQWGWQPQHF
>-|-|TRBV10-1|TRBJ2-3
TGCGCCAGCAGATCCGGGGGGCCCACAGATACGCAGTATTTT
CASRSGGPTDTQYF
>-|TRBD2|TRBV27|TRBJ2-1
TGTGCCAGCAGTTTAGGACTAGCGTACTACAATGAGCAGTTCTTC
CASSLGLAYYNEQFF
>-|-|TRBV7-2|TRBJ1-6
TGTGCCAGCAGCCCGGGCATGAGGGCCTCACCCCTCCACTTT
CASSPGMRASPLHF
>few|-|TRBV12-3/TRBV12-4|TRBJ1-1
TGTGCCAGCACCATCACAGGAGACAGCACTGAAGCTTTCTTT
CASTITGDSTEAFF
>-|TRBD1|TRBV6-1|TRBJ2-7
TGTGCCAGCAAGGGTAAAACAGGGGAGCGCTACGAGCAGTACTTC
CASKGKTGERYEQYF
>-|-|TRBV12-3/TRBV12-4|TRBJ1-1
TGTGCCAGCAGTTTCCAGGGACCCATGAACACTGAAGCTTTCTTT
CASSFQGPMNTEAFF
>-|-|TRBV6-5|TRBJ2-3
TGTGCCATCGGGAGTCCCTTCTCCACAGATACGCAGTATTTT
CAIGSPFSTDTQYF
>few|TRBD2|TRBV10-2|TRBJ2-3
TGCGCCCTTAGCGGGGGGGTCACAGATACGCAGTATTTT
CALSGGVTDTQYF
>few|TRBD1|TRBV4-1|TRBJ2-7
TGCGCCAGCAGCCAAGATCGGGGGACAGGGAGAGTCTACGAGCAGTACTTC
CASSQDRGTGRVYEQYF
>-|-|TRBV6-6|TRBJ1-1
TGTGCCAGCAGTTACGACAGGAACACTGAAGCTTTCTTT
CASSYDRNTEAFF
>many|-|TRBV18|TRBJ2-1
TGTGCCAGCTCACCCACTGACAATGAGCAGTTCTTC
CASSPTDNEQFF
>-|-|TRBV20-1|TRBJ1-2
TGCAGTGCTAGAGATATGGGGGCGGTCTATGGCTACACCTTC
CSARDMGAVYGYTF
>-|-|TRBV6-5|TRBJ1-1
TGTGCCAGTGGACAGTCGCCCACTGAAGCTTTCTTT
CASGQSPTEAFF
>-|TRBD2|TRBV9|TRBJ2-1
TGTGCCAGCAGCGCGAGTCCTCTAGCGGACTCCTACAATGAGCAGTTCTTC
CASSASPLADSYNEQFF
>-|-|TRBV29-1|TRBJ1-2
TGCAGCGCCAAAGACAGACTCTACTCTGAAGCTAACTATGGCTACACCTTC
CSAKDRLYSEANYGYTF
>few|-|TRBV6-5|TRBJ1-1
TGTGCCAGCAGTTACTCGATGGGGACTGAAGCTTTCTTT
CASSYSMGTEAFF
>few|TRBD2|TRBV20-1|TRBJ2-7
TGCAGTGCTAGAAGACTAGCGGGAAACGATGCCTACGAGCAGTACTTC
CSARRLAGNDAYEQYF
>-|-|TRBV29-1|TRBJ1-2
TGCAGCGTTTCCAGCAGGGTGGGCTATGGCTACACCTTC
CSVSSRVGYGYTF
>-|-|TRBV5-1|TRBJ2-5
TGCGCCAACAGCTTGGAGTTAGATCTGGGGCAGTACTTC
CANSLELDLGQYF
>few|TRBD1|TRBV12-3/TRBV12-4|TRBJ2-7
TGTGCCAGCAGTTTCCCCGACAGGGGCTACGAGCAGTACTTC
CASSFPDRGYEQYF
>-|-|TRBV10-3|TRBJ2-7
TGTGCCATCAGTGAGCCAGCCAAAGCCTCCTACGAGCAGTACTTC
CAISEPAKASYEQYF
>-|-|TRBV7-3|TRBJ2-5
TGTGCCAGCAGCTTAACCAGCCCGGGAGAGACCCAGTACTTC
CASSLTSPGETQYF
>few|-|TRBV20-1|TRBJ2-6
TGCAGCACGGACTCTGGGGCCAACGTCCTGACTTTC
CSTDSGANVLTF
>few|-|TRBV4-3|TRBJ2-3
TGCGCCAGCAGCCAAGGGTATTCAGATACGCAGTATTTT
CASSQGYSDTQYF
>-|-|TRBV7-9|TRBJ1-1
TGTGCCAGCAGGCTTCCGGGGGAATCAGCTTTCTTT
CASRLPGESAFF